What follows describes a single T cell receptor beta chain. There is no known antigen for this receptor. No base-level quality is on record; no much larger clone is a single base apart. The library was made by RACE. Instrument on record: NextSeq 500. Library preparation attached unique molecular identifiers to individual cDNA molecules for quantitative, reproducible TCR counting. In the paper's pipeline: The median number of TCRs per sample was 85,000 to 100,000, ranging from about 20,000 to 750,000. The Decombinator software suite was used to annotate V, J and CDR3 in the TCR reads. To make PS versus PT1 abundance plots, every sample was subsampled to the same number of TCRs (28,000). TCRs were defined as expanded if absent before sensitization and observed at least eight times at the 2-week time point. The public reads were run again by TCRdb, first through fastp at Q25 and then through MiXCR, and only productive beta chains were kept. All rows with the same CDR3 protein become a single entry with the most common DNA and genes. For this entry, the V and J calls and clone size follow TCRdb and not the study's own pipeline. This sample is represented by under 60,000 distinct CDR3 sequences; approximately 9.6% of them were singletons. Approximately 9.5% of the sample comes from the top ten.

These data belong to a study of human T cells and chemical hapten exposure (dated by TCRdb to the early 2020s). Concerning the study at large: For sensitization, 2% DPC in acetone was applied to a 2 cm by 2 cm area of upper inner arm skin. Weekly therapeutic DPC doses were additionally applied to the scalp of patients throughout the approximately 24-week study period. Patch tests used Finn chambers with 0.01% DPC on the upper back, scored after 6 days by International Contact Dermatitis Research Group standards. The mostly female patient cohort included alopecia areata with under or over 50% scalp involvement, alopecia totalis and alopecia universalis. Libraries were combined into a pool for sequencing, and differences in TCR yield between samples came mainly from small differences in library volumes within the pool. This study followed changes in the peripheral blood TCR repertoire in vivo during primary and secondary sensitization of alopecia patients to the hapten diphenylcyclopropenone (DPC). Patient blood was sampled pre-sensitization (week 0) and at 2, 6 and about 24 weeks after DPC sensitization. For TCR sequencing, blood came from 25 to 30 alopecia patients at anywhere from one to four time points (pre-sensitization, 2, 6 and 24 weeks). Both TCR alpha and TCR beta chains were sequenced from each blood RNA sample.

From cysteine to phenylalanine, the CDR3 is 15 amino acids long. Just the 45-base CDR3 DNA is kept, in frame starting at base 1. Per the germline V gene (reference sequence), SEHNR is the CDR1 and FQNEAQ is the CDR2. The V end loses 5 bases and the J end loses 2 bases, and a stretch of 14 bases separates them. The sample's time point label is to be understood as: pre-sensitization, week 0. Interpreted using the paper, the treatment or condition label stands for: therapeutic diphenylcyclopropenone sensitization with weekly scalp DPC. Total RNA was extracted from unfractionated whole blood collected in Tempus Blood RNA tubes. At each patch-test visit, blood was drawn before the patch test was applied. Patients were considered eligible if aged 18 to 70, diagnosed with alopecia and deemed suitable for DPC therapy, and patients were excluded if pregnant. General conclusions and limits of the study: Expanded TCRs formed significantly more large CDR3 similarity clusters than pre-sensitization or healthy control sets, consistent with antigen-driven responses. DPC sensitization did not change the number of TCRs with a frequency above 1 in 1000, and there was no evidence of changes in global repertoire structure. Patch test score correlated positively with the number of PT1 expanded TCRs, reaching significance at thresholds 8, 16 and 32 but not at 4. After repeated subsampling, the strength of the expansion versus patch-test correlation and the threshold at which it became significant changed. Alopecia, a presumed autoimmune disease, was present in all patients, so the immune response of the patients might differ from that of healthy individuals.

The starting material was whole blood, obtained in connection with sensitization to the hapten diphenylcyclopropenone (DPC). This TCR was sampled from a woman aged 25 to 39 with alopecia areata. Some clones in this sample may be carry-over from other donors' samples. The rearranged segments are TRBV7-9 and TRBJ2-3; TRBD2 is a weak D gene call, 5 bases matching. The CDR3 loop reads CASSPSAATTDTQYF. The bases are TGTGCCAGCAGCCCCTCAGCGGCTACCACAGATACGCAGTATTTT. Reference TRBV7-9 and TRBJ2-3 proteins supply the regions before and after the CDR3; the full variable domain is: DTGVSQNPRHKITKRGQNVTFRCDPISEHNRLYWYRQTLGQGPEFLTYFQNEAQLEKSRLLSDRFSAERPKGSFSTLEIQRTEQGDSAMYLCASSPSAATTDTQYFGPGTRLTVL.